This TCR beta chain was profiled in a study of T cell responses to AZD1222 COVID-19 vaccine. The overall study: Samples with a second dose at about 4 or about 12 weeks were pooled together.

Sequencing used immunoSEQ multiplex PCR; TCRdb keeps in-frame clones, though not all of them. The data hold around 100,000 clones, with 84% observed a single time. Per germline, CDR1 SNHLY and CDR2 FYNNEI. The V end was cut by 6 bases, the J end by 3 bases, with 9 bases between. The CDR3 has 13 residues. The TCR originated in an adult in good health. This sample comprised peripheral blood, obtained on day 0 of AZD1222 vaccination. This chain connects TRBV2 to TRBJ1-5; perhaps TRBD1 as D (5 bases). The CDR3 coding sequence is TGTGCCAGCAGCGACAGTTACAATCAGCCCCAGCATTTT. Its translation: CASSDSYNQPQHF.